This T cell receptor (beta chain) is drawn from a study of cytomegalovirus exposure and HLA in healthy donors. Notes on the study in general: In an earlier analysis, in around 590 donors, most V segments appeared productive either ~87% or ~30% of the time.

This clone was picked up one time. The target antigen is unknown. 13 Jbeta primers and 60 Vbeta primers were used for the PCR. TCRdb's table, derived via immunoSEQ multiplex PCR, lists solely in-frame clones and lacks some. Among over 150,000 clones listed, about 76% were seen once. This sequence originates from a male donor in good health and CMV-seropositive. Sample: PBMCs.

The CDR3 protein is CASSLTSGYQETQYF. DNA of the CDR3: TGTGCCAGCAGCTTGACCTCAGGGTACCAAGAGACCCAGTACTTC. The chain uses TRBV5-6 and TRBJ2-5, with D possibly matching TRBD1 (5 bases). V was cut by 1 base and J by 0 bases, with 10 bases left in between. Germline V CDR1 and CDR2: SGHDT, YYEEEE. The CDR3 has 15 amino acids.